This T cell receptor (beta chain) was found in a study of T cells after yellow fever vaccination. A universal primer site and UMIs were added as TCR cDNA was made by 5'RACE template switching. MiXCR, run by TCRdb on the 5' RACE reads, gives a single entry per CDR3 protein. The table includes about 210,000 distinct CDR3 sequences, 3.2% detected once. This CDR3 comprises 12 residues. The V and J ends lost 5 bases and 5 bases respectively, with 7 bases between them. Germline V lookup: CDR1 KGHDR, CDR2 SFDVKD. This clonotype was seen a handful of times. The antigen remains unidentified. Study-level points and caveats: Though it reached lower strength, the secondary response hit its peak faster, day 5 versus 15.

The TCR was taken from a man aged 18-30 years who received the YFV17D yellow fever vaccine. The sequencing used CD4+ T cells sorted from PBMCs, collected 10 days after the yellow fever booster vaccination. The gene calls are TRBV24-1 and TRBJ2-3; a possible D gene is TRBD1 (5 bases). CDR3 in amino acids: CATSGQGDTQYF. DNA of the CDR3: TGTGCCACCAGTGGGCAGGGAGATACGCAGTATTTT.